These 23 T cell receptor beta chains came from one sample sequenced in a study of T cell clonality in common variable immunodeficiency. The method was immunoSEQ multiplex PCR; TCRdb's version includes in-frame clones alone and lacks a portion of them. Singletons are absent from the sample, which has roughly 48,000 clones. Sample: peripheral blood mononuclear cells. The source of these receptors is a person aged 18-70 years in good health.

In its sample, this clone was seen many times. Read data end 3 residues before the CDR3 end; the end is taken from the germline J gene. The chain recombines TRBV7-2 with TRBJ1-1; unclear D gene. CDR1 and CDR2 (germline): SGHTA, FQGNSA. The length of the CDR3 is 15 residues. The germline V and J ends were trimmed by 5 bases and 5 bases, with 18 bases remaining between them. The sequenced part of the CDR3 DNA is TGTGCCAGCAGCCCACCGCGGGCAGAGGGAACTGAA. Encoded protein: CASSPPRAEGTE. The whole CDR3 protein reads CASSPPRAEGTEAFF.

Comments on this clone: The read ends 3 residues shy of where the CDR3 ends; the end is completed using the germline J gene. The chain recombines TRBV30 with TRBJ1-1, with D perhaps matching TRBD1 (6 bases). The CDR3 has 13 amino acids. Trimming took off 4 bases at V and 4 bases at J, with 13 bases between the two ends. Germline V gene sequence: CDR1 GTSNPN, CDR2 SVGIG (reference sequence). This CDR3 reads CAWKDSLSTEAFF. CDR3 DNA, as far as it was read: TGTGCCTGGAAGGACAGCCTGAGCACTGAA.

Details on this clone: The read halts 3 residues ahead of the CDR3 end, with the missing end drawn from the germline J gene. The chain couples TRBV2 to TRBJ2-7; 8 bases align to TRBD2. Germline V CDR1 and CDR2: SNHLY, FYNNEI. The CDR3 has 15 residues. V dropped 4 bases and J dropped 0; count of bases not matched to a gene: 5. CDR3 region: CASSVSAGDSYEQYF. The sequenced CDR3 bases are TGTGCCAGCAGTGTTTCAGCGGGAGACTCCTACGAG. Complete variable domain (other parts from reference TRBV2 and TRBJ2-7): EPEVTQTPSHQVTQMGQEVILRCVPISNHLYFYWYRQILGQKVEFLVSFYNNEISEKSEIFDDQFSVERPDGSNFTLKIRSTKLEDSAMYFCASSVSAGDSYEQYFGPGTRLTVT.

This clone was seen many times. CDR3 DNA (partial): TGTGCCAGTAGTATTTCAGGGAGCAATGAG. Encoded protein: CASSISGSNE. The full CDR3 reads CASSISGSNEQFF. V gene TRBV19 combines with J gene TRBJ2-1; D tentatively fits TRBD1 or TRBD2 (5 bases each). The read gets to within 3 residues of the CDR3 end, and the germline J gene fills in the rest. The CDR3 totals 13 residues. Trimming stripped 3 bases from V and 6 bases from J, with 9 bases between. The germline CDR1 and CDR2 sequences are LNHDA and SQIVND (reference sequence). Using reference TRBV19 and TRBJ2-1 for the parts outside the CDR3, the full variable domain is DGGITQSPKYLFRKEGQNVTLSCEQNLNHDAMYWYRQDPGQGLRLIYYSQIVNDFQKGDIAEGYSVSREKKESFPLTVTSAQKNPTAFYLCASSISGSNEQFFGPGTRLTVL.

With regard to this clone: The read stops 3 residues short of the end of the CDR3; the missing end is completed from the germline J gene. The J gene is TRBJ2-2, the V gene TRBV5-1, with 9 bases fitting TRBD1. The germline V gene has CDR1 SGHRS and CDR2 YFSETQ. CDR3 size: 16 residues. The CDR3 DNA, read in part, is TGCGCCAGCAGCCCCGGGACAGGGAGCACTAATGAAAAG. Residues: CASSPGTGSTNEK. The CDR3 reads in full as CASSPGTGSTNEKLFF.

This clone was counted between two and nine times. The read comes to an end 3 residues before the CDR3 does, leaving the germline J gene to fill in the end. V and J are TRBV7-8 and TRBJ2-7, with TRBD2 identical over 8 bases. V lost 0 bases to trimming and J lost 0 bases; unmatched junction nucleotides: 7. CDR1 is SGHVS and CDR2 is FQNEAQ in the germline V gene. This CDR3 has 17 amino acids. The part of the CDR3 DNA that was read is TGTGCCAGCAGCTTAGCTTCCGGCGGGAGGTACTCCTACGAG. Its protein product is CASSLASGGRYSYE. The full CDR3 protein reads CASSLASGGRYSYEQYF. Full variable domain (outside the CDR3, taken from reference TRBV7-8 and TRBJ2-7): GAGVSQSPRYKVAKRGQDVALRCDPISGHVSLFWYQQALGQGPEFLTYFQNEAQLDKSGLPSDRFFAERPEGSVSTLKIQRTQQEDSAVYLCASSLASGGRYSYEQYFGPGTRLTVT.

This clone was counted at least ten times. The CDR3 end lies 3 residues beyond the end of the read and is filled in from the germline J gene. The chain recombines TRBV30 with TRBJ1-2; D unresolved. The V and J ends lost 2 bases and 3 bases respectively, with 7 bases between them. Germline values: CDR1 GTSNPN, CDR2 SVGIG (reference sequence). The CDR3 length is 12 residues. CDR3 loop: CAWSKLDYGYTF. The DNA read from the CDR3 is TGTGCCTGGAGTAAACTGGACTATGGC.

This clone was seen only a few times. The read halts 3 residues ahead of the CDR3 end, with the missing end drawn from the germline J gene. The V gene is TRBV6-4, the J gene TRBJ2-2; a possible D gene is TRBD1 (5 bases). The V gene's germline CDR1 is MRHNA and CDR2 SNTAGT. This CDR3 spans 14 amino acids. CDR3 region: CASSANSGANVLFF. Incomplete CDR3 DNA: TGTGCCAGCAGTGCAAACTCTGGGGCCAACGTG.

This clone was seen a handful of times. The read comes to an end 3 residues before the CDR3 does, leaving the germline J gene to fill in the end. Other DNA sequences in the same sample also yield this CDR3. The rearrangement links TRBV7-6 to TRBJ1-3; a possible D gene is TRBD1 (5 bases). Germline V gene sequence: CDR1 SGHVS, CDR2 FNYEAQ. V was trimmed by 9 bases and J by 5 bases, leaving 20 bases between them. CDR3 length: 15 amino acids. CDR3 DNA (partial): TGTGCCAGAGCTTTGGGTGACAGTTTTCGAAACACC. Translated: CARALGDSFRNT. The full CDR3 is CARALGDSFRNTIYF.

The CDR3: CASSPKGLLANYGYTF. CDR3 bases read: TGTGCCAGCTCACCCAAAGGACTATTAGCTAACTATGGC. The V gene is TRBV18, the J gene TRBJ1-2; D not resolved. The CDR3 end falls 3 residues outside the read, so it is completed with the germline J gene. Germline CDR1 and CDR2: KGHSH and LQKENI. V was shortened by 3 bases and J by 0 bases, with 14 bases between the two germline ends. CDR3 length: 16 residues.

There are a few counts of this clone. The DNA read from the CDR3 is TGTGCCAGCTCACCAGGGGCAGAAGAGACG. It is translated as CASSPGAEET. The entire CDR3 protein is CASSPGAEETQYF. The chain links TRBV18 to TRBJ2-3; the D gene is possibly TRBD1 (5 bases). With the read ending 3 residues before the CDR3 end, the germline J gene is used to fill in that end. Germline V gene sequence: CDR1 KGHSH, CDR2 LQKENI. The CDR3 is made up of 13 amino acids.

This clone was counted ten times or more. Sequencing ends 3 residues short of the CDR3 end; the germline J gene provides the rest. The rearrangement joins TRBV10-3 to TRBJ1-1; D is unclear. This CDR3 region has 11 residues. V shed 8 bases and J shed 4 bases, with 8 bases lying between them. Germline V gene lookup returns CDR1 ENHRY and CDR2 SYGVKD. CDR3 amino acids: CAIRSVTEAFF. The part of the CDR3 DNA that was read is TGTGCCATCCGTTCGGTCACTGAA.

This clone has just a few counts. The read stops 3 residues short of the end of the CDR3; the missing end is completed from the germline J gene. This chain connects TRBV7-2 to TRBJ1-2; 8 bases map to TRBD1. Germline V CDR1 and CDR2: SGHTA, FQGNSA. CDR3 length: 15 amino acids. The covered CDR3 bases are TGTGCCAGCAGCTTGACGGCAGGGGGCTTTCAGCCC. It codes for CASSLTAGGFQP. The full CDR3 reads CASSLTAGGFQPYTF.

This clone has just a few counts. The sequenced fragment ends 3 residues before the CDR3 boundary, so the rest is inferred from the germline J gene. V and J are TRBV5-1 and TRBJ1-2; tentative D call: TRBD1 (5 bases). The length of the CDR3 is 15 residues. V was cut by 2 bases and J by 4 bases, with 15 bases left in between. Per the germline V gene, CDR1 is SGHRS and CDR2 is YFSETQ. CDR3 DNA (partial): TGCGCCAGCAGCTTCAACCCGGGGGGGGGCTATGGC. Protein: CASSFNPGGGYG. In full, the CDR3 is CASSFNPGGGYGYTF. The full variable domain, with the rest looked up from reference TRBV5-1 and TRBJ1-2, is KAGVTQTPRYLIKTRGQQVTLSCSPISGHRSVSWYQQTPGQGLQFLFEYFSETQRNKGNFPGRFSGRQFSNSRSEMNVSTLELGDSALYLCASSFNPGGGYGYTFGSGTRLTVV.

This clone appeared many times. The read ends 3 residues early relative to the CDR3; the germline J gene fills the gap. This chain links TRBV20-1 with TRBJ2-4, with 9 nucleotides matching TRBD2. The germline CDR1 and CDR2 sequences are DFQATT and SNEGSKA (reference sequence). This CDR3 is built from 14 residues. The sequenced part of the CDR3 DNA is TGCAGTGCTAGTCTCGCGGGAGGGTGGGAGACT. It codes for CSASLAGGWET. Given in full, the CDR3 is CSASLAGGWETQYF.

This clone was seen many times. The read terminates 3 residues ahead of where the CDR3 ends, so the germline J gene completes it. The chain employs TRBV12-3 or TRBV12-4 and TRBJ2-1; 8 bases are a match to TRBD1. The CDR3 runs 16 residues. J lost 1 base, V lost 4 bases, and 6 bases had no gene match. The CDR3 loop is CASSYHRDRSYNEQFF. CDR3 bases read: TGTGCCAGCAGTTATCATCGGGACAGGTCCTACAATGAG.

This clone was found many times. This CDR3 is CASSLLAGVDRDTQYF. Partial CDR3 DNA: TGTGCCAGCAGCCTACTAGCGGGAGTGGATAGAGATACG. V is TRBV12-3 or TRBV12-4 and J is TRBJ2-3; 11 bases agree with TRBD2. The read terminates 3 residues ahead of where the CDR3 ends, so the germline J gene completes it. The CDR3 covers 16 residues. With 6 bases clipped from V and 5 bases from J, the junction kept 10 bases outside the gene matches.

This clone was seen many times. With the read ending 3 residues before the CDR3 end, the germline J gene is used to fill in that end. The V and J genes are TRBV29-1 and TRBJ2-7; weak D call: TRBD1 (5 bases). Deletions cut 8 bases from V and 3 bases from J, with 14 bases between. Germline V CDR1 and CDR2: SQVTM, ANQGSEA. The CDR3 is 12 residues long. The CDR3 here is CSYSTDLYEQYF. Incomplete CDR3 DNA: TGCAGCTACTCGACAGACCTCTACGAG.

This clone was counted only a few times. The observed sequence ends 3 residues before the CDR3 terminus, with the missing tail filled in from the germline J gene. The chain recombines TRBV7-9 with TRBJ2-3; maybe TRBD2 (6 bases). CDR1 is SEHNR and CDR2 is FQNEAQ in the germline V gene (reference sequence). CDR3 size: 12 residues. CDR3 sequence reads: CASSLGGEPQYF. The CDR3 DNA, read in part, is TGTGCCAGCAGCTTGGGGGGAGAGCCG.

This clone was seen a handful of times. Read data end 3 residues before the CDR3 end; the end is taken from the germline J gene. This sample also contains other DNA sequences that code for the same CDR3. This rearrangement joins TRBV7-2 to TRBJ2-1; D unclear. The CDR3 is 14 residues long. Germline CDR1 and CDR2: SGHTA and FQGNSA. V was pared by 2 bases and J by 5 bases, with 10 bases between. This chain's CDR3 is CASSLTLKNNEQFF. The part of the CDR3 DNA that was read is TGTGCCAGCAGCTTAACCCTAAAGAACAATGAG.

This clone was observed at least ten times. The CDR3 goes on 3 residues after the read ends, and that part is filled in from the germline J gene. The chain has TRBV2 and TRBJ2-7; TRBD1 might be the D (5 bases). V dropped 4 bases and J dropped 4 bases, with 20 bases sitting between them. The CDR3 has 16 amino acids. Germline lookup yields CDR1 SNHLY and CDR2 FYNNEI. The part of the CDR3 DNA that was read is TGTGCCAGCAGTGGTTTACAGGCCAAACCTAGTTACGAG. Translation: CASSGLQAKPSYE. The CDR3 in its entirety is CASSGLQAKPSYEQYF.

Concerning this clone itself: The read finishes 3 residues shy of the CDR3 end, and the germline J gene is used to complete it. The chain links TRBV7-9 to TRBJ1-2; the match to TRBD1 covers 7 bases. Germline V gene sequence: CDR1 SEHNR, CDR2 FQNEAQ (reference sequence). The CDR3 is 15 residues long. The CDR3 here is CASSLATGMSDTYTF. The sequenced CDR3 bases are TGTGCCAGCAGTCTTGCGACAGGGATGTCAGATACC.

Turning to this clone: The read halts 3 residues ahead of the CDR3 end, with the missing end drawn from the germline J gene. The chain uses TRBV7-9 and TRBJ2-3; TRBD1 is a possible D gene (5 bases). Germline V lookup: CDR1 SEHNR, CDR2 FQNEAQ (reference sequence). CDR3 length equals 12 residues. CDR3 amino acids: CASSFLMGPQYF. The CDR3 DNA, read in part, is TGTGCCAGCAGCTTCCTTATGGGGCCG.